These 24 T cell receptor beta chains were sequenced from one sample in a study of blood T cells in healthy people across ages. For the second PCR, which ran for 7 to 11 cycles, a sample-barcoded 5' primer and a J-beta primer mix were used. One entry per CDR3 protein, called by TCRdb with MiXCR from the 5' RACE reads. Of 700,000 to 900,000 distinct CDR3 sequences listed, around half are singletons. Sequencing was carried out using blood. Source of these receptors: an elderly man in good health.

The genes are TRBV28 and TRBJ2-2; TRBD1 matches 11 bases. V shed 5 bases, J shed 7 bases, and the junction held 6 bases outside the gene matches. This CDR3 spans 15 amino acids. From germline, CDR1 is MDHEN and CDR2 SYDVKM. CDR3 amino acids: CASSRDRGADGELFF. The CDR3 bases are TGTGCCAGCAGTAGGGACAGGGGGGCGGACGGGGAGCTGTTTTTT.

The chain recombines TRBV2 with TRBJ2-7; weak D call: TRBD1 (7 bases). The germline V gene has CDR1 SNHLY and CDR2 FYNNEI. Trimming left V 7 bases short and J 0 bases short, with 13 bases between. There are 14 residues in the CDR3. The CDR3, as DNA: TGTGCCAGCACCCAGGGGGGTCGCTCCTACGAGCAGTACTTC. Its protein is CASTQGGRSYEQYF.

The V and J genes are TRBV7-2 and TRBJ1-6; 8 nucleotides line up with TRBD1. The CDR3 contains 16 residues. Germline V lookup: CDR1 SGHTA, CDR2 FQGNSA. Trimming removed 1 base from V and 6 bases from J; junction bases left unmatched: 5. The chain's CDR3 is CASSLETGVINSPLHF. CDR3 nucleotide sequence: TGTGCCAGCAGCTTAGAGACAGGGGTCATTAATTCACCCCTCCACTTT. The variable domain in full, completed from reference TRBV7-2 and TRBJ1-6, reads GAGVSQSPSNKVTEKGKDVELRCDPISGHTALYWYRQSLGQGLEFLIYFQGNSAPDKSGLPSDRFSAERTGGSVSTLTIQRTQQEDSAVYLCASSLETGVINSPLHFGNGTRLTVT.

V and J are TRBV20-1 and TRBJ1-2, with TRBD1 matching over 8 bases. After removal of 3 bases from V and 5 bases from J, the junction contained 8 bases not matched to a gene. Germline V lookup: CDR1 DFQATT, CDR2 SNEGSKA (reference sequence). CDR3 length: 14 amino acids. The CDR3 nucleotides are TGCAGTGCTAGCAGACAGGGGACCTCATATGGCTACACCTTC. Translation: CSASRQGTSYGYTF.

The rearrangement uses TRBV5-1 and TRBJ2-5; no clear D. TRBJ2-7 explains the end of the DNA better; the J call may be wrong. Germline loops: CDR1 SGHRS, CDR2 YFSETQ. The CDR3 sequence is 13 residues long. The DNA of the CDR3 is TGCGCCAGCAGCCGAATGGCGGAGTACGAGCAGTACTTC. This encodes CASSRMAEYEQYF.

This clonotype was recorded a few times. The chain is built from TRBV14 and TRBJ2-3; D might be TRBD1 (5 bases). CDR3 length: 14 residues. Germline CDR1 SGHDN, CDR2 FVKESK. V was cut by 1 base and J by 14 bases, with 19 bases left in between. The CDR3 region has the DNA TGTGCCAGCAGCCAAGTCCCAGGGTCCGGATACGCGTATTTT. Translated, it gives CASSQVPGSGYAYF.

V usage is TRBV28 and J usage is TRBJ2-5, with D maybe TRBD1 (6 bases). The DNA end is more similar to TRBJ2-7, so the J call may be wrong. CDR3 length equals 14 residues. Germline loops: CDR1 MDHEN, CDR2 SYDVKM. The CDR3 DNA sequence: TGTGCCACCGAAAACCCCGGGACACGCCTCGAGCAGTACTTC. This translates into CATENPGTRLEQYF.

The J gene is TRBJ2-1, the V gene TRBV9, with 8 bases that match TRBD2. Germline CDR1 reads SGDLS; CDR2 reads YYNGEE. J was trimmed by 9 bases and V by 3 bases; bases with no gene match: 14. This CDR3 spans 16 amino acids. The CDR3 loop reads CASSAPRVAGSGEQFF. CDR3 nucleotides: TGTGCCAGCAGCGCCCCCCGAGTAGCGGGATCTGGTGAGCAGTTCTTC.

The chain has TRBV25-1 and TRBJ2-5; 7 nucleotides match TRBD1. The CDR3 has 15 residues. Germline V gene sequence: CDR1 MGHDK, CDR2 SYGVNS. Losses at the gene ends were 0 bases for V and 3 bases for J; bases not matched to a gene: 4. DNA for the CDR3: TGTGCCAGCAGTGAATACGGGACAGCAAAAGAGACCCAGTACTTC. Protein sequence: CASSEYGTAKETQYF.

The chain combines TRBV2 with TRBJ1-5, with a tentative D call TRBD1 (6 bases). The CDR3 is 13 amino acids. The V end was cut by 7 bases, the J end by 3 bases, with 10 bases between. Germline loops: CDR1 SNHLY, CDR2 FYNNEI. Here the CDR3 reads CASMRQVNQPQHF. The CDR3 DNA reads TGTGCCAGCATGCGACAGGTCAATCAGCCCCAGCATTTT.

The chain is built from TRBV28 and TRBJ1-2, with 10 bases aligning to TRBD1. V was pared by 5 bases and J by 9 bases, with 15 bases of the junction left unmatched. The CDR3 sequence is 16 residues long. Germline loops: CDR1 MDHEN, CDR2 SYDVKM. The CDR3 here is CASSLAGQGTFHSYTF. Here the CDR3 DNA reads TGTGCCAGCAGTCTAGCGGGACAGGGGACTTTTCATAGCTACACCTTC.

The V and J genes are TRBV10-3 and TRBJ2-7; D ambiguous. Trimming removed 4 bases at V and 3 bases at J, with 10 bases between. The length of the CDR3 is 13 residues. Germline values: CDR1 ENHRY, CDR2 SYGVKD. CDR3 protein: CAISGRGLYEQYF. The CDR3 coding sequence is TGTGCCATCAGTGGTCGAGGCCTCTACGAGCAGTACTTC.

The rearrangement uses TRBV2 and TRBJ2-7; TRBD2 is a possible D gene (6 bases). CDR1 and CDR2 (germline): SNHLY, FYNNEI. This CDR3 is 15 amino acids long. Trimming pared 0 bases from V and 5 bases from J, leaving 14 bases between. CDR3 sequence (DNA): TGTGCCAGCAGTGAAGCTGGAGGGAGTGGCAACGAGCAGTACTTC. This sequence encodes CASSEAGGSGNEQYF.

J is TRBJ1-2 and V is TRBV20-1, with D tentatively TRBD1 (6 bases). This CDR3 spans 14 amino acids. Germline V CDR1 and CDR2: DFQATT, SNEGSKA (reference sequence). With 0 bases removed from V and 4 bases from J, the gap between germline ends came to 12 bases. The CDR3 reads CSAREEGDIYGYTF. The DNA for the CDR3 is TGCAGTGCTAGAGAGGAGGGGGATATCTATGGCTACACCTTC.

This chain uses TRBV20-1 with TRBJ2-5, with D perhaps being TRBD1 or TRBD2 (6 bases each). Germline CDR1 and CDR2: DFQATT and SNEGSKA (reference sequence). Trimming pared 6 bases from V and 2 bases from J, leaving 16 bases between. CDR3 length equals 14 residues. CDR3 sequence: CSAELGGLQETQYF. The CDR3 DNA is TGCAGTGCGGAATTGGGGGGCCTACAAGAGACCCAGTACTTC.

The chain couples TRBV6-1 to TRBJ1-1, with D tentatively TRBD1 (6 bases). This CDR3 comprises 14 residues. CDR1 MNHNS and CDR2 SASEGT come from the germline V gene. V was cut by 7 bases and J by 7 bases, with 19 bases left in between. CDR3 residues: CASTRSRGGSEAFF. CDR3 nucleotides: TGTGCCAGCACCCGTTCCAGGGGTGGAAGTGAAGCTTTCTTT.

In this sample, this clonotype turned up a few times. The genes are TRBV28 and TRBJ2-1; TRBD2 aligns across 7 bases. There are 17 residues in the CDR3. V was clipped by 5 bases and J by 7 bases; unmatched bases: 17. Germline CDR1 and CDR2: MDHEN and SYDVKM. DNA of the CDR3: TGTGCCAGCAGTCTACAGGCGGGGGACCTCCTTGTGAATGAGCAGTTCTTC. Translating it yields CASSLQAGDLLVNEQFF.

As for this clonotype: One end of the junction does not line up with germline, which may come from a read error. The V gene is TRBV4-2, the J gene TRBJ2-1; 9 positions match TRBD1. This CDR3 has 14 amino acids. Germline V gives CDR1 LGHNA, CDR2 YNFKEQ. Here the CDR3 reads CAGSRGTGIDEQFF. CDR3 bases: TGTGCCGGCAGCCGCGGGACAGGGATAGATGAGCAGTTCTTC.

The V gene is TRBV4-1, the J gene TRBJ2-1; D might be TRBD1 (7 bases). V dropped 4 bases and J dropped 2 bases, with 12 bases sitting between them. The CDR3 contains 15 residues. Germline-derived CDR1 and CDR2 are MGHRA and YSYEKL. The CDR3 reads CASSPGGTAYNEQFF. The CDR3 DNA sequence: TGCGCCAGCAGCCCTGGAGGGACAGCCTACAATGAGCAGTTCTTC.

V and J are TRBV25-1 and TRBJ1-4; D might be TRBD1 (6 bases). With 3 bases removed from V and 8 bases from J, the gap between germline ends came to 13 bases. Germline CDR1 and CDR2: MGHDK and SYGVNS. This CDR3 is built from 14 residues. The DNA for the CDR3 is TGTGCCAGCAGTGATATAGGGGGAAACGAAAAACTGTTTTTT. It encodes CASSDIGGNEKLFF. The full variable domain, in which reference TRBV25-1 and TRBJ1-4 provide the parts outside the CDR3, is EADIYQTPRYLVIGTGKKITLECSQTMGHDKMYWYQQDPGMELHLIHYSYGVNSTEKGDLSSESTVSRIRTEHFPLTLESARPSHTSQYLCASSDIGGNEKLFFGSGTQLSVL.

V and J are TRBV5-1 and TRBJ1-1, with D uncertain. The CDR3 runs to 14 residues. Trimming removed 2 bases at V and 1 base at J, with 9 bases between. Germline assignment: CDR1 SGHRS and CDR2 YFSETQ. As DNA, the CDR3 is TGCGCCAGCAGCTTAGCGGACCCGAACACTGAAGCTTTCTTT. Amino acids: CASSLADPNTEAFF. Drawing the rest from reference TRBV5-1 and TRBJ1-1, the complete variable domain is KAGVTQTPRYLIKTRGQQVTLSCSPISGHRSVSWYQQTPGQGLQFLFEYFSETQRNKGNFPGRFSGRQFSNSRSEMNVSTLELGDSALYLCASSLADPNTEAFFGQGTRLTVV.

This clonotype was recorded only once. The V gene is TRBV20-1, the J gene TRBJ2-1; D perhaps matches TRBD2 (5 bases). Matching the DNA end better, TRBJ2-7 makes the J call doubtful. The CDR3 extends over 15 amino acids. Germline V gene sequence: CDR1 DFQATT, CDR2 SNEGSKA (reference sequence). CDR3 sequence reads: CSAPQTRSSYDEQYF. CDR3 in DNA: TGCAGTGCTCCGCAAACTAGGAGCTCCTACGATGAGCAGTACTTC.

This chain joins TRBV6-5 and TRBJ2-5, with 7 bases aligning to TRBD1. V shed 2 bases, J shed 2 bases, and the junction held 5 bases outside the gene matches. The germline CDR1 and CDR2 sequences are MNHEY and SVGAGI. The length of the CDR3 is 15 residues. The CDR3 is CASSYTPGQQETQYF. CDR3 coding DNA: TGTGCCAGCAGTTACACACCGGGACAGCAAGAGACCCAGTACTTC.

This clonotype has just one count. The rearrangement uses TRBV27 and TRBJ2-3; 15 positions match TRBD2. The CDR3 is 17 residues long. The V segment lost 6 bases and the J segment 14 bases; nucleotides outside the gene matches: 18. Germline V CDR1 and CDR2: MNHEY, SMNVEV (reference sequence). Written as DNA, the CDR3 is TGTGCCAGCAGCAGGGGACTAGCGGGAGGCGGGCACAGATACGCGTATTTT. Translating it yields CASSRGLAGGGHRYAYF.